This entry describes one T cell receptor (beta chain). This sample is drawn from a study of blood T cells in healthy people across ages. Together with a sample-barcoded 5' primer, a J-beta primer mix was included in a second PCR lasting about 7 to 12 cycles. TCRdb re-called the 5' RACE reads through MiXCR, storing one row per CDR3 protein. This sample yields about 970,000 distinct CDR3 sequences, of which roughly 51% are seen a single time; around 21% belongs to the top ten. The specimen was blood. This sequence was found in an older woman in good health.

The CDR3, as DNA: TGTGCCAGCAGCCACCGGACTAGCGCCTACAATGAGCAGTTCTTC. Amino acid sequence: CASSHRTSAYNEQFF. This chain uses TRBV2 with TRBJ2-1; 9 bases are a match to TRBD2. The CDR3 is 15 residues long. V lost 6 bases and J lost 2; bases outside the gene matches: 5. Germline values: CDR1 SNHLY, CDR2 FYNNEI.